This TCR beta chain originates from a study of blood T cell repertoires in COVID-19. Germline CDR1 is SGHAT and CDR2 is FQNNGV. This CDR3 contains 17 residues. Losses at the gene ends were 1 base for V and 7 bases for J; bases not matched to a gene: 13. Clones were read by immunoSEQ multiplex PCR, and TCRdb kept only the in-frame ones, dropping some. The data contain 200,000 to 250,000 clones, 83% of them singletons. The chain combines TRBV11-2 with TRBJ1-1, with TRBD1 matching 9 bases. Sequenced input: peripheral blood. This sequence originates from a human donor in a cohort sampled during active COVID-19. The CDR3: CASSLVRGQGGVGEAFF. The CDR3 nucleotides are TGTGCCAGCAGCTTAGTACGGGGACAGGGAGGAGTGGGTGAAGCTTTCTTT.